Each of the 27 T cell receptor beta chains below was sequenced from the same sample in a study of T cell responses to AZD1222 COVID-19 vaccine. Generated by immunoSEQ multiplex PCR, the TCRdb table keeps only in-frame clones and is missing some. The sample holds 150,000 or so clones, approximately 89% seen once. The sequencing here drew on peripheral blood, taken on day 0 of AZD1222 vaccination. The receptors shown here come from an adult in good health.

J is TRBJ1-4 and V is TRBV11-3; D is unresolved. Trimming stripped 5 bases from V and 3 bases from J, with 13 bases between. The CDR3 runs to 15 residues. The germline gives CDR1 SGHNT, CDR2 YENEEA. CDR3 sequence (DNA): TGTGCCAGCAGCCCACGTAGTATTGCTAATGAAAAACTGTTTTTT. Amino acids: CASSPRSIANEKLFF. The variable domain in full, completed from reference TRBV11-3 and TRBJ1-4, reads EAGVVQSPRYKIIEKKQPVAFWCNPISGHNTLYWYLQNLGQGPELLIRYENEEAVDDSQLPKDRFSAERLKGVDSTLKIQPAELGDSAVYLCASSPRSIANEKLFFGSGTQLSVL.

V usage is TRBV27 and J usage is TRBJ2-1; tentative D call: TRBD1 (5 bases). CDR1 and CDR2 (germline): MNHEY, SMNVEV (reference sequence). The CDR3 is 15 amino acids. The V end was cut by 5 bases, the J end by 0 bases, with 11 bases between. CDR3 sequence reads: CASSLTGNSYNEQFF. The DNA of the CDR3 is TGTGCCAGCAGTCTTACAGGAAACTCCTACAATGAGCAGTTCTTC.

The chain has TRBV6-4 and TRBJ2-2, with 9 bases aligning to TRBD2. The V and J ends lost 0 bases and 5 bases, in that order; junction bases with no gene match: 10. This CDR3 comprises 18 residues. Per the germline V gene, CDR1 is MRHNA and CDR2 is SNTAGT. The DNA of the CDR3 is TGTGCCAGCAGTGACTCCGGCTTAGCGGGAGTCGGGACCGGGGAGCTGTTTTTT. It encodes CASSDSGLAGVGTGELFF.

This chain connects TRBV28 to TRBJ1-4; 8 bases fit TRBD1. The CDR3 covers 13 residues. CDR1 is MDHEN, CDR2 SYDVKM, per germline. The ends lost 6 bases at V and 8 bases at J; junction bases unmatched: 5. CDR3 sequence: CASRDRESEKLFF. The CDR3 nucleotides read TGTGCCAGCAGGGACAGGGAATCGGAAAAACTGTTTTTT. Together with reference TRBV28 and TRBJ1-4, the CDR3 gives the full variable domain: DVKVTQSSRYLVKRTGEKVFLECVQDMDHENMFWYRQDPGLGLRLIYFSYDVKMKEKGDIPEGYSVSREKKERFSLILESASTNQTSMYLCASRDRESEKLFFGSGTQLSVL.

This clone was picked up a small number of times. The CDR3 spells CASSELWGRDYEQYF. The CDR3 coding sequence is TGTGCCAGCAGTGAACTTTGGGGCAGGGACTACGAGCAGTACTTC. V and J are TRBV2 and TRBJ2-7, with D perhaps matching TRBD1 (5 bases). The germline gives CDR1 SNHLY, CDR2 FYNNEI. V was pared by 2 bases and J by 3 bases, with 14 bases between. The CDR3 is 15 amino acids.

The CDR3, as DNA: TGTGCCAGCAGCTTGGGGCGAGGGAAGAACACTGAAGCTTTCTTT. It yields the protein CASSLGRGKNTEAFF. The chain recombines TRBV5-4 with TRBJ1-1; D is undetermined. The germline gives CDR1 SGHNT, CDR2 YYREEE (reference sequence). The CDR3 contains 15 residues. V was cut by 0 bases and J by 1 base, with 10 bases left in between.

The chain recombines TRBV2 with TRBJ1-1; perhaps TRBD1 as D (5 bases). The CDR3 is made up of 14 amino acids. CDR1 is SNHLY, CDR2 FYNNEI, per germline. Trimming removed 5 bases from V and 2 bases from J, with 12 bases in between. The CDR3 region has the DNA TGTGCCAGCAGTCGGGGGGGGTCCAACACTGAAGCTTTCTTT. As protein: CASSRGGSNTEAFF.

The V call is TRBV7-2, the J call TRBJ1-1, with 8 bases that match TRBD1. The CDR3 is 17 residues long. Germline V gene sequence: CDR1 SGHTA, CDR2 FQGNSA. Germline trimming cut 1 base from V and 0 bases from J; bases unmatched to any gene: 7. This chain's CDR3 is CASSLGPAGGLNTEAFF. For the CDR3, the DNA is TGTGCCAGCAGCTTAGGACCGGCAGGGGGCTTGAACACTGAAGCTTTCTTT.

CDR3 DNA: TGTGCCAGCAACCGGCCGGGACAGGGATATGAAAACTATGGCTACACCTTC. Protein product: CASNRPGQGYENYGYTF. The chain couples TRBV28 to TRBJ1-2; TRBD1 aligns across 9 bases. Germline V gene lookup returns CDR1 MDHEN and CDR2 SYDVKM. The CDR3 consists of 17 residues. V was pared by 7 bases and J by 2 bases, with 14 bases of the junction left unmatched.

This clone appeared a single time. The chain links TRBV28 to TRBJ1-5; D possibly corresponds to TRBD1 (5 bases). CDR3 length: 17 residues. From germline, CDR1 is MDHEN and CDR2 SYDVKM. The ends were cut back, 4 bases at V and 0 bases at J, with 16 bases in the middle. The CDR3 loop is CASSSSGTQYSNQPQHF. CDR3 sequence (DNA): TGTGCCAGCAGTTCCTCCGGGACGCAATATAGCAATCAGCCCCAGCATTTT.

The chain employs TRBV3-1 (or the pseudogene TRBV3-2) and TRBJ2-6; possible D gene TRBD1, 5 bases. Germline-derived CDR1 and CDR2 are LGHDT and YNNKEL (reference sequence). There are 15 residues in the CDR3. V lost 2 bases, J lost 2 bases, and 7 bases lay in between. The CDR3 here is CASSQQGAGANVLTF. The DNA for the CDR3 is TGTGCCAGCAGCCAACAGGGCGCTGGGGCCAACGTCCTGACTTTC.

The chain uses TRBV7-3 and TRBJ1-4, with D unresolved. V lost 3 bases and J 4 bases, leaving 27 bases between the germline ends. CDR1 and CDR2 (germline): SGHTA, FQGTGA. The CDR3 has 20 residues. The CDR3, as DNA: TGTGCCAGCAGCTTTGGGCTAAGAATGACGGCGTGGGTCGGTAATGAAAAACTGTTTTTT. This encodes CASSFGLRMTAWVGNEKLFF. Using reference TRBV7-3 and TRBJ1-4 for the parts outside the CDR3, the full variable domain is GAGVSQTPSNKVTEKGKYVELRCDPISGHTALYWYRQSLGQGPEFLIYFQGTGAADDSGLPNDRFFAVRPEGSVSTLKIQRTERGDSAVYLCASSFGLRMTAWVGNEKLFFGSGTQLSVL.

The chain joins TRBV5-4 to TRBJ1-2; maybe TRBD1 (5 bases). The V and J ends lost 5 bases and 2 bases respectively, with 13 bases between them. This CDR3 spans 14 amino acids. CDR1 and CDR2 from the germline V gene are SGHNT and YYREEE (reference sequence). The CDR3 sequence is CASRSIGGNYGYTF. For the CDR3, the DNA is TGTGCCAGCAGATCCATTGGGGGGAACTATGGCTACACCTTC.

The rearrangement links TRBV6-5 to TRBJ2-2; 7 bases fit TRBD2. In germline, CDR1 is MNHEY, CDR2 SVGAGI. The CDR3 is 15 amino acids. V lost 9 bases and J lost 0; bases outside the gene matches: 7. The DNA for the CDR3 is TGTGCCAGTCATTCTAGCGGCGCGAACACCGGGGAGCTGTTTTTT. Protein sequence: CASHSSGANTGELFF.

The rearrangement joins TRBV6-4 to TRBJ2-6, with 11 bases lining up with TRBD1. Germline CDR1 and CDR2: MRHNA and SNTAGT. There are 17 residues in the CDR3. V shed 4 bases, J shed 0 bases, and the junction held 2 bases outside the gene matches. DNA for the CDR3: TGTGCCAGCAGTGCTGGGACAGGGGGCTCTGGGGCCAACGTCCTGACTTTC. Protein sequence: CASSAGTGGSGANVLTF.

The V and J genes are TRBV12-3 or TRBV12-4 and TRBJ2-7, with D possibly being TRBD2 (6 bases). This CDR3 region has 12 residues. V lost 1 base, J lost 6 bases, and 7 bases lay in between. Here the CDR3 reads CASSLVGGEQYF. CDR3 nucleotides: TGTGCCAGCAGTTTAGTGGGGGGCGAGCAGTACTTC.

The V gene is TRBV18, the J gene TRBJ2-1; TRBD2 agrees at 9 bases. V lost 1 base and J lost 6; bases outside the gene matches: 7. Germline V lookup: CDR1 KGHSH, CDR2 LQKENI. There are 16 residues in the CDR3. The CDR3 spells CASSPRRREGGNEQFF. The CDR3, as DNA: TGTGCCAGCTCACCACGTAGGCGGGAGGGAGGCAATGAGCAGTTCTTC.

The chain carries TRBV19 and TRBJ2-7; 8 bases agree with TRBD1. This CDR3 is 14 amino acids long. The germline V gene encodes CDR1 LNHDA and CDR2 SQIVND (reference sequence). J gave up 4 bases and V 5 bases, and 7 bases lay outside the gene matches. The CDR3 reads CASSPDRGQYEQYF. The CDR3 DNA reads TGTGCCAGTAGTCCAGACAGGGGACAGTACGAGCAGTACTTC.

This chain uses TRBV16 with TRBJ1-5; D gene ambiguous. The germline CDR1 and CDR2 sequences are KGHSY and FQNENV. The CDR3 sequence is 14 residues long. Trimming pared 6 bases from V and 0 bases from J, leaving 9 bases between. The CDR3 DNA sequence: TGTGCCAGCAGTACAGTTAATAGCAATCAGCCCCAGCATTTT. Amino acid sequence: CASSTVNSNQPQHF.

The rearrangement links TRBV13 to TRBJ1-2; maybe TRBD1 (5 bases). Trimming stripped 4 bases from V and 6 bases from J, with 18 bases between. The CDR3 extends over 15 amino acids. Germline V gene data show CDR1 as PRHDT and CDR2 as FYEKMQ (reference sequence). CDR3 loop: CASSYRRDLYNGYTF. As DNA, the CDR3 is TGTGCCAGCAGCTACCGTAGGGACCTTTACAATGGCTACACCTTC.

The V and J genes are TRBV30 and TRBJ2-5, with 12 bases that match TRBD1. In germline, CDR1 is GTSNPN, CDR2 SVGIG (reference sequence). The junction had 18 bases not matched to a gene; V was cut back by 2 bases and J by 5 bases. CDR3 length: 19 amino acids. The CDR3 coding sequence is TGTGCCTGGAGTCCAACATCGGCCGGGACAGGGGGCTTTAGGGAGACCCAGTACTTC. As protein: CAWSPTSAGTGGFRETQYF.

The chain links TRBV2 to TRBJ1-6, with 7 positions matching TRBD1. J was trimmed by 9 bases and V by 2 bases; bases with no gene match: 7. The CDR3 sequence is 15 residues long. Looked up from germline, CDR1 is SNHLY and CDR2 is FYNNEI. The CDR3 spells CASSEIGGPSSPLHF. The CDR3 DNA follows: TGTGCCAGCAGTGAAATAGGGGGCCCCAGTTCACCCCTCCACTTT. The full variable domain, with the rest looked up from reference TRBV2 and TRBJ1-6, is EPEVTQTPSHQVTQMGQEVILRCVPISNHLYFYWYRQILGQKVEFLVSFYNNEISEKSEIFDDQFSVERPDGSNFTLKIRSTKLEDSAMYFCASSEIGGPSSPLHFGNGTRLTVT.

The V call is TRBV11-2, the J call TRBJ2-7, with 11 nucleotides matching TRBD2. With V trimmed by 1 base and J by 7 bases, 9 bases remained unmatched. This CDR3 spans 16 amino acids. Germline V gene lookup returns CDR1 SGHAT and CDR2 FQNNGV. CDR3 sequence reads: CASSLASLAGVGEQYF. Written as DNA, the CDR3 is TGTGCCAGCAGCTTAGCGTCACTAGCGGGAGTAGGGGAGCAGTACTTC.

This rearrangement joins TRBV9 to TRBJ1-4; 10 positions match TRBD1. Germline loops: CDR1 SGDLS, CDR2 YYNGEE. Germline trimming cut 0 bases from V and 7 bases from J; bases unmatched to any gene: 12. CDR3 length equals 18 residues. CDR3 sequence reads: CASSVATPTRDRGEKLFF. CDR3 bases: TGTGCCAGCAGCGTAGCTACGCCAACCCGGGACAGGGGTGAAAAACTGTTTTTT.

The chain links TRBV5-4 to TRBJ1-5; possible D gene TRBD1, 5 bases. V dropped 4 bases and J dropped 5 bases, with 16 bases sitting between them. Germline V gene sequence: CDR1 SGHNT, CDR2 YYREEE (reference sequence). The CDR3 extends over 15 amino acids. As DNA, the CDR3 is TGTGCCAGCAGCCCGGACGGGGGAGCGGATCAGCCCCAGCATTTT. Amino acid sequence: CASSPDGGADQPQHF.

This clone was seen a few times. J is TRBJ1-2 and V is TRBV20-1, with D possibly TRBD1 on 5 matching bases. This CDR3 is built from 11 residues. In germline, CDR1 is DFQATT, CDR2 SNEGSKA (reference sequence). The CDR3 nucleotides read TGCAGCGCATCCGGGGACGGGGGCTACACCTTC. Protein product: CSASGDGGYTF.

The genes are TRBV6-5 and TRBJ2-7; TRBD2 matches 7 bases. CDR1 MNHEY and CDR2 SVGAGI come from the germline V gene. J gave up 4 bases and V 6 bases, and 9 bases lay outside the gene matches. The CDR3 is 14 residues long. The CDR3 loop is CASRRLAQLYEQYF. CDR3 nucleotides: TGTGCCAGCAGAAGACTAGCTCAACTGTACGAGCAGTACTTC.